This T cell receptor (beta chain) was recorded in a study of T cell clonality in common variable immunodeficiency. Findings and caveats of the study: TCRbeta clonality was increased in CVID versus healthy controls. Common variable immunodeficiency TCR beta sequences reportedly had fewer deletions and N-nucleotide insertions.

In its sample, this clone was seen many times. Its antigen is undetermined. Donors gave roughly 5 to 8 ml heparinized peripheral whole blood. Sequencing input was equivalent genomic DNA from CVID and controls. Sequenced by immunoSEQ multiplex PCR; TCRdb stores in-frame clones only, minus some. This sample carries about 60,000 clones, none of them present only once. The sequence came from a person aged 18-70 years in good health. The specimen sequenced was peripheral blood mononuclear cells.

The part of the CDR3 DNA that was read is TGCAGCGTTGAAAAGGAAGAGGGAGCGGAATCCGGGGAG. Encoded protein: CSVEKEEGAESGE. The complete CDR3 sequence is CSVEKEEGAESGELFF. The rearrangement links TRBV29-1 to TRBJ2-2, with D perhaps TRBD2 (5 bases). The read comes to an end 3 residues before the CDR3 does, leaving the germline J gene to fill in the end. CDR1 SQVTM and CDR2 ANQGSEA come from the germline V gene. The V end lost 2 bases, the J end lost 6 bases, and 19 bases lay between the germline ends. CDR3 length: 16 amino acids.